Shown below are 12 T cell receptor beta chains from a single sample sequenced in a study of cytomegalovirus exposure and HLA in healthy donors. The table came from immunoSEQ multiplex PCR; TCRdb's copy has only in-frame clones and leaves some out. The sample contains 190,000 or so clones, roughly 84% of which appear only once. The specimen was PBMCs. The receptors shown here come from a woman in her thirties in good health and CMV-seropositive.

The chain's CDR3 is CASSPTGYNQPQHF. Here the CDR3 DNA reads TGTGCCAGCAGTCCTACAGGTTACAATCAGCCCCAGCATTTT. The gene calls are TRBV27 and TRBJ1-5; D may be TRBD1 (5 bases). The germline V gene encodes CDR1 MNHEY and CDR2 SMNVEV (reference sequence). This CDR3 has 14 residues. V lost 5 bases and J 3 bases, leaving 11 bases between the germline ends.

The chain joins TRBV7-6 to TRBJ2-7, with 9 bases lining up with TRBD2. This CDR3 has 15 amino acids. Germline values: CDR1 SGHVS, CDR2 FNYEAQ. V lost 4 bases and J lost 4; bases outside the gene matches: 8. CDR3 loop: CASSSLAGAWYEQYF. The CDR3 region has the DNA TGTGCCAGCAGCTCCTTAGCGGGAGCATGGTACGAGCAGTACTTC. Drawing the rest from reference TRBV7-6 and TRBJ2-7, the complete variable domain is GAGVSQSPRYKVTKRGQDVALRCDPISGHVSLYWYRQALGQGPEFLTYFNYEAQQDKSGLPNDRFSAERPEGSISTLTIQRTEQRDSAMYRCASSSLAGAWYEQYFGPGTRLTVT.

This sequence joins TRBV28 and TRBJ2-7; maybe TRBD1 (6 bases). V dropped 6 bases and J dropped 3 bases, with 15 bases sitting between them. The germline V gene has CDR1 MDHEN and CDR2 SYDVKM. CDR3 length equals 14 residues. The DNA of the CDR3 is TGTGCCAGCAGGGGGGCCGGCGTCCTCTACGAGCAGTACTTC. Translation: CASRGAGVLYEQYF.

V usage is TRBV6-1 and J usage is TRBJ2-7; tentative D call: TRBD2 (6 bases). Trimming shortened V by 5 bases and J by 4 bases, and 15 bases separated the two germline ends. Looked up from germline, CDR1 is MNHNS and CDR2 is SASEGT. The CDR3 runs 14 residues. CDR3 DNA sequence: TGTGCCAGCAGTCCTACTAGCACGAGATACGAGCAGTACTTC. This gives the protein CASSPTSTRYEQYF.

The chain has TRBV7-6 and TRBJ2-1, with D perhaps TRBD2 (5 bases). Germline CDR1 is SGHVS and CDR2 is FNYEAQ. CDR3 length: 14 amino acids. V was pared by 0 bases and J by 5 bases, with 8 bases between. For the CDR3, the DNA is TGTGCCAGCAGCTTAGCGGGAGCCCACAATGAGCAGTTCTTC. Its protein is CASSLAGAHNEQFF.

The V and J genes are TRBV29-1 and TRBJ1-1, with 7 bases identical to TRBD1. CDR1 and CDR2 from the germline V gene are SQVTM and ANQGSEA. This CDR3 has 14 amino acids. V was pared by 3 bases and J by 1 base, with 5 bases of the junction left unmatched. The CDR3 sequence is CSVEYDRANTEAFF. The CDR3 DNA reads as TGCAGCGTTGAGTACGACAGGGCGAACACTGAAGCTTTCTTT.

This clone is a singleton in its sample. The chain combines TRBV11-2 with TRBJ2-1; 13 positions agree with TRBD2. V shed 5 bases and J 7 bases; nucleotides not matched to a gene: 2. The CDR3 length is 14 residues. The V gene's germline CDR1 is SGHAT and CDR2 FQNNGV. In DNA, the CDR3 is TGTGCCAGCAGCGGGACTAGCGGGGAAAATGAGCAGTTCTTC. It yields the protein CASSGTSGENEQFF.

The chain has TRBV5-8 and TRBJ1-1; TRBD1 aligns across 9 bases. Per the germline V gene, CDR1 is SGHTS and CDR2 is YDEGEE. With V trimmed by 4 bases and J by 1 base, 14 bases remained unmatched. This CDR3 has 18 amino acids. The chain's CDR3 is CASSKAFGTGSGNTEAFF. Here the CDR3 DNA reads TGTGCCAGCAGCAAAGCCTTCGGGACAGGGAGTGGGAACACTGAAGCTTTCTTT.

This CDR3 reads CATGTGAYEQYF. CDR3 bases: TGTGCCACCGGGACAGGGGCCTACGAGCAGTACTTC. The rearrangement links TRBV10-3 to TRBJ2-7; 10 bases match TRBD1. The CDR3 totals 12 residues. Germline assignment: CDR1 ENHRY and CDR2 SYGVKD. Unmatched junction bases numbered 2, after V lost 10 bases and J lost 2 bases.

This clone has only one observation. The chain links TRBV5-6 to TRBJ2-3; TRBD1 agrees at 7 bases. After removal of 3 bases from V and 1 base from J, the junction contained 5 bases not matched to a gene. The CDR3 contains 15 residues. Germline assignment: CDR1 SGHDT and CDR2 YYEEEE. The CDR3 nucleotides read TGTGCCAGCAGCTGGACAGGTAAACGCACAGATACGCAGTATTTT. Amino acid sequence: CASSWTGKRTDTQYF.

The rearrangement links TRBV29-1 to TRBJ1-2; TRBD1 matches 9 bases. The ends lost 1 base at V and 7 bases at J; junction bases unmatched: 10. This CDR3 is 15 amino acids long. Germline-derived CDR1 and CDR2 are SQVTM and ANQGSEA. The DNA for the CDR3 is TGCAGCGTTGAAGCATCAGGACAGGGGTGGCTTGGCTACACCTTC. Amino acids: CSVEASGQGWLGYTF.

The CDR3 spells CASSLDSVGGYTF. The CDR3 region has the DNA TGTGCCAGCAGCTTGGACAGCGTCGGTGGCTACACCTTC. The chain combines TRBV7-9 with TRBJ1-2, with D possibly matching TRBD1 (6 bases). V lost 3 bases to trimming and J lost 7 bases, with 12 bases between them. In germline, CDR1 is SEHNR, CDR2 FQNEAQ (reference sequence). The CDR3 length is 13 residues.